Listed here is a single T cell receptor (beta chain). Its antigen is unidentified. These data come from a study of cytomegalovirus exposure and HLA in healthy donors. The wider study: Both the 100 to 150 validation repertoires and the roughly 700 first-cohort repertoires used the same platform, as reported by a later analysis. Findings of the study overall: Reported results showed that the classifier diagnosed cytomegalovirus status with high specificity and sensitivity. Most sequenced TCRs were rare (though some public TCRs occurred in many donors).

Produced via immunoSEQ multiplex PCR; TCRdb's table is partial and in-frame only. The repertoire includes 110,000 to 150,000 clones, roughly nine tenths of them detected once, and about 2.7% sits in the top ten. J gave up 8 bases and V 0 bases, and 8 bases lay outside the gene matches. CDR1 is MGHRA, CDR2 YSYEKL, per germline. CDR3 length: 15 amino acids. The chain couples TRBV4-1 to TRBJ1-1, with 8 bases that match TRBD1. The clonotype comes from a young man in good health and CMV-seronegative. Sequencing input: PBMCs. CDR3 sequence reads: CASSQESRQGTEAFF. The CDR3, as DNA: TGCGCCAGCAGCCAAGAATCCCGACAGGGGACGGAAGCTTTCTTT.